The clone carrying this T cell receptor beta chain was counted once. Antigen specificity is unknown. Selection for sequencing was limited to patients who had shown CD8+CD57+ cell expansion by flow cytometry. This record comes from a study of CD8+CD57+ T cells in acquired aplastic anemia. This CDR3 contains 16 residues. Unmatched junction bases numbered 12, after V lost 10 bases and J lost 0 bases. Looked up from germline, CDR1 is LNHDA and CDR2 is SQIVND (reference sequence). CDR3 and TCR beta VDJ profiling relied on a genomic DNA template. TCRdb fed the reads into MiXCR, producing one record per CDR3 protein. The table has about 150,000 distinct CDR3 sequences, about 48% seen once. Notes on the study in general: A set of more than 25 CD8+ CDR3 sequences was shared between patients and controls, and these sequences appeared highly expressed in patients.

V usage is TRBV19 and J usage is TRBJ1-5; 7 bases match TRBD1. Sequenced: sorted CD4+, CD8+, or CD8+CD57+ T cells (not recorded which) from PBMCs. The receptor was derived from a human donor with aplastic anemia. CDR3 in DNA: TGTGCCACCCATAAGGGGACAGTTTATAGCAATCAGCCCCAGCATTTT. As protein: CATHKGTVYSNQPQHF.